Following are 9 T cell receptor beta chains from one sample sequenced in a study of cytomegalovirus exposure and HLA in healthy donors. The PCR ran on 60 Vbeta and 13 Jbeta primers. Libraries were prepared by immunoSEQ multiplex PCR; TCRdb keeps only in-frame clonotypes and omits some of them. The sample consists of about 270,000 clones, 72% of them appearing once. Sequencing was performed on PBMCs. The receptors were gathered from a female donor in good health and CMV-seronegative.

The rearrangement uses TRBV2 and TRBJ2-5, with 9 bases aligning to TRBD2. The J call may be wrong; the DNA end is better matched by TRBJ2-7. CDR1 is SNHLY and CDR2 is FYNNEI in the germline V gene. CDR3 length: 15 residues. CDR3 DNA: TGTGCCAGCAGTGGAACTAGCGGGTACGATAACGAGCAGTACTTC. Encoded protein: CASSGTSGYDNEQYF.

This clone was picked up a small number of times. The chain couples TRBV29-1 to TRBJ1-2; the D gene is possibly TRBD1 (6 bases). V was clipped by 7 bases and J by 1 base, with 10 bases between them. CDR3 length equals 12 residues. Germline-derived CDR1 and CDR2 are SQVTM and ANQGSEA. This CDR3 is CSAGTHNYGYTF. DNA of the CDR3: TGCAGCGCCGGGACACATAACTATGGCTACACCTTC.

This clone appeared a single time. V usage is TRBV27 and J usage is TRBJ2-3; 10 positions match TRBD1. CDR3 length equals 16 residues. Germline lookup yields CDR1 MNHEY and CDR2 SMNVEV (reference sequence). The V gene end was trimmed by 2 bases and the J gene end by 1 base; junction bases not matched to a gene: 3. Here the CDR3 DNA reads TGTGCCAGCAGTTTACGGGGGACAGGGGGCACAGATACGCAGTATTTT. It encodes CASSLRGTGGTDTQYF.

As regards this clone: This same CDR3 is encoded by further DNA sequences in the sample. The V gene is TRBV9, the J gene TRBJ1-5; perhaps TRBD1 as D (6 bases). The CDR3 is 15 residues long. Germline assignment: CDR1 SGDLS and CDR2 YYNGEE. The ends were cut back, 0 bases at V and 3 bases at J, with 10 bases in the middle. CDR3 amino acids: CASSVEGGPNQPQHF. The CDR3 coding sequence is TGTGCCAGCAGCGTAGAGGGGGGGCCCAATCAGCCCCAGCATTTT.

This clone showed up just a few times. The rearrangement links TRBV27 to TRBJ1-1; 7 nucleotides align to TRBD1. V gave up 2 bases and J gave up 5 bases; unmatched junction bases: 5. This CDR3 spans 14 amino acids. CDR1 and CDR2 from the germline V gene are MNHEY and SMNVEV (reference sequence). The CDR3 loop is CASSLTGAGTEAFF. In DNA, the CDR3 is TGTGCCAGCAGTTTAACAGGGGCGGGGACTGAAGCTTTCTTT.

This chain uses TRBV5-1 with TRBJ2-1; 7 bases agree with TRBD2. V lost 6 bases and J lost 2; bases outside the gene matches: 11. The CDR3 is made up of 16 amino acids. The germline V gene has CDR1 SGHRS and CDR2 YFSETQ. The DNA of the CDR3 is TGCGCCAGCAATGAGAATCTAGCGGTACCCTACAATGAGCAGTTCTTC. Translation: CASNENLAVPYNEQFF. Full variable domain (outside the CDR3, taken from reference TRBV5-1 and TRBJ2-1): KAGVTQTPRYLIKTRGQQVTLSCSPISGHRSVSWYQQTPGQGLQFLFEYFSETQRNKGNFPGRFSGRQFSNSRSEMNVSTLELGDSALYLCASNENLAVPYNEQFFGPGTRLTVL.

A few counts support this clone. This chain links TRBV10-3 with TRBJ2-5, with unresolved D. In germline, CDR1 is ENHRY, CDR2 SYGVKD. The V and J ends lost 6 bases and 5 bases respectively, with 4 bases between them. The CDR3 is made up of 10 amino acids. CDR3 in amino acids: CAIRAETQYF. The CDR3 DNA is TGTGCCATCAGGGCCGAGACCCAGTACTTC.

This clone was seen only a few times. CDR3 in amino acids: CASSWGSRGPSGYTF. Written as DNA, the CDR3 is TGCGCCAGCAGCTGGGGATCCAGGGGTCCTAGCGGCTACACCTTC. The chain joins TRBV5-1 to TRBJ1-2, with D maybe TRBD1 (6 bases). Germline V gene lookup returns CDR1 SGHRS and CDR2 YFSETQ. The CDR3 runs to 15 residues. V lost 3 bases and J lost 8, with 20 bases in between.

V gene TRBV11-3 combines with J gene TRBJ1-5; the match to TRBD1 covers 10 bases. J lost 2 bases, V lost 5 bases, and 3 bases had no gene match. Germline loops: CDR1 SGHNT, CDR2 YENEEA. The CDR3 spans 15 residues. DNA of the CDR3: TGTGCCAGCAGCGCAGGGACAGGGGGCAATCAGCCCCAGCATTTT. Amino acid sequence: CASSAGTGGNQPQHF.